The rows below give T cell receptor beta chains drawn from one sample of a study of cytomegalovirus exposure and HLA in healthy donors. TCRdb's table, derived via immunoSEQ multiplex PCR, lists solely in-frame clones and lacks some. The sample yields 150,000 or so clones, around 85% seen once. Sequenced input: PBMCs. These receptors were taken from a young man in good health and CMV-seropositive. Both conserved end residues are part of each CDR3. Each record gives: J gene, V gene, CDR3 protein.

TRBJ2-2,TRBV7-6,CASRNLAVKAGELFF
TRBJ1-5,TRBV6-1,CASREILDNQPQHF
TRBJ1-2,TRBV19,CASSPSGGGYGYTF
TRBJ1-3,TRBV4-1,CASRDKDSGNTIYF
TRBJ1-1,TRBV4-1,CASSQEPGADTEAFF
NA,TRBV4-1,CASSQGLIYEQYF
TRBJ2-5,TRBV7-6,CASSLGRYQETQYF
TRBJ2-7,TRBV7-2,CASSNGGFPNEQYF
TRBJ1-1,TRBV4-1,CASSQLGDREAFF
TRBJ2-7,TRBV2,CASSLDRRAYEQYF